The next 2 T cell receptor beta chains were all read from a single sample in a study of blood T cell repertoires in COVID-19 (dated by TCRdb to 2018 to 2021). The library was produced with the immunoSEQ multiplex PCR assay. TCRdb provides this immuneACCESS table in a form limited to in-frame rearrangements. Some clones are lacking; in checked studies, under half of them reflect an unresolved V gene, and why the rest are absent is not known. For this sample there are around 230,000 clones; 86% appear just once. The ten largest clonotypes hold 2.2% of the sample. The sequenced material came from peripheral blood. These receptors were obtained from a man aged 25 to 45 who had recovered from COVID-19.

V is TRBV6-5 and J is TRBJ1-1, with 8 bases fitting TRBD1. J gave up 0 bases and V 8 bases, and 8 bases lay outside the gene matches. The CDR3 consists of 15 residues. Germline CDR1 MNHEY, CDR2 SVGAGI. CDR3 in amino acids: CASSLQGGLNTEAFF. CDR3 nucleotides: TGTGCCAGCTCTCTACAGGGGGGGTTGAACACTGAAGCTTTCTTT.

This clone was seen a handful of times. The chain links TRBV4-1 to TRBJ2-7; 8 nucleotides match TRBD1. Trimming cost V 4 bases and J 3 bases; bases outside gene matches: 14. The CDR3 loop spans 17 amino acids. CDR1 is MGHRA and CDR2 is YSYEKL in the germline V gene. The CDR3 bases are TGCGCCAGCAGCCCAAGAAACCTGGGGACAGGCAACTACGAGCAGTACTTC. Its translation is CASSPRNLGTGNYEQYF.